This TCR beta chain emerged from a study of blood T cells in healthy people across ages. Study conclusions and caveats: Among T cells, TCR beta diversity per million cells dropped roughly linearly as age rose. Unsorted PBMC material precluded a definitive naive versus antigen-experienced comparison.

For the second PCR, which ran for about 6 to 11 cycles, a sample-barcoded 5' primer and a J-beta primer mix were used. Using its own MiXCR run on the 5' RACE reads, TCRdb lists one record per CDR3 protein. The table has over a million distinct CDR3 sequences, less than 45% seen once; the top ten hold just over 4%. Donors ranged from about 6 to 90 years old and were healthy Caucasians in Russia. Total RNA amounts of at least 5.5 micrograms were extracted per sample. CDR3 size: 15 residues. V dropped 4 bases and J dropped 3 bases, with 14 bases sitting between them. The germline gives CDR1 SGHRS, CDR2 YFSETQ. This clonotype was seen a handful of times. Its antigen is not identified.

This receptor was obtained from a woman between 18 and 30 years old in good health. Material for sequencing was blood. The rearrangement joins TRBV5-1 to TRBJ1-5, with TRBD1 as a possible D gene (5 bases). The CDR3 DNA reads as TGCGCCAGCAGCCGCACAGGACTGTACAATCAGCCCCAGCATTTT. It encodes CASSRTGLYNQPQHF.